The next 26 T cell receptor beta chains were all read from a single sample in a study of CXCR3-negative and CXCR3-positive naive CD8 T cells. TRB cDNA was prepared as libraries by UMI-labeled 5' RACE. With the 5' RACE reads reprocessed, TCRdb shows one record per CDR3 protein and no DNA. Found here are roughly 39,000 distinct CDR3 sequences; the top ten clones hold roughly 10%. The sequenced sample was memory CD8+ T cells from blood. The receptors here all came from a human donor in good health. Some clones in this sample may be carry-over from other donors' samples.

The J gene is TRBJ2-1, the V gene TRBV27; TCRdb gives TRBD1 as the D gene, but with no DNA this cannot be confirmed. The length of the CDR3 is 14 residues. Per germline, CDR1 MNHEY and CDR2 SMNVEV (reference sequence). CDR3 sequence: CASSLRGPYNEQFF.

CDR3 residues: CAWSAGVQNTEAFF. The V and J genes are TRBV30 and TRBJ1-1. The CDR3 loop spans 14 amino acids. Germline V CDR1 and CDR2: GTSNPN, SVGIG (reference sequence).

The chain uses TRBV6-5 and TRBJ2-2; TCRdb calls TRBD2, which cannot be checked without DNA. CDR1 is MNHEY, CDR2 SVGAGI, per germline. This CDR3 is 13 amino acids long. The CDR3: CATSALWTGELFF.

The chain joins TRBV27 to TRBJ2-1. Looked up from germline, CDR1 is MNHEY and CDR2 is SMNVEV (reference sequence). The CDR3 is 13 residues long. CDR3 sequence: CASSWDYYNEQFF.

The chain recombines TRBV19 with TRBJ2-5; TCRdb's D call, TRBD1, is unchecked because there is no DNA. Germline CDR1 reads LNHDA; CDR2 reads SQIVND (reference sequence). This CDR3 comprises 15 residues. The CDR3 sequence is CASNWAGGNQETQYF.

The chain recombines TRBV7-9 with TRBJ2-7; the TCRdb call, TRBD1, lacks DNA for checking. Germline assignment: CDR1 SEHNR and CDR2 FQNEAQ (reference sequence). CDR3 length: 15 amino acids. CDR3 region: CASRSGTGDSYEQYF.

The V call is TRBV7-9, the J call TRBJ1-6. This CDR3 has 12 amino acids. Per the germline V gene, CDR1 is SEHNR and CDR2 is FQNEAQ (reference sequence). The chain's CDR3 is CASSLGNSPLHF.

The CDR3 region is CASTPRDGSTDTQYF. The chain combines TRBV19 with TRBJ2-3; TCRdb indicates TRBD1, and absent DNA this call remains unverified. CDR3 length: 15 amino acids. The germline CDR1 and CDR2 sequences are LNHDA and SQIVND (reference sequence).

J is TRBJ1-2 and V is TRBV28; without DNA, the TCRdb call of TRBD1 cannot be checked. This CDR3 has 15 amino acids. CDR1 and CDR2 from the germline V gene are MDHEN and SYDVKM. CDR3 amino acids: CASITTLTGDYGYTF.

The chain recombines TRBV7-2 with TRBJ2-7; TCRdb's D call, TRBD2, is unchecked because there is no DNA. This CDR3 comprises 15 residues. Per germline, CDR1 SGHTA and CDR2 FQGNSA. CDR3 loop: CASSSPGTSTHEQYF. Based on the CDR3 plus reference TRBV7-2 and TRBJ2-7, the full variable domain is GAGVSQSPSNKVTEKGKDVELRCDPISGHTALYWYRQSLGQGLEFLIYFQGNSAPDKSGLPSDRFSAERTGGSVSTLTIQRTQQEDSAVYLCASSSPGTSTHEQYFGPGTRLTVT.

This chain uses TRBV5-5 with TRBJ2-1. Germline assignment: CDR1 SGHKS and CDR2 YYEKEE (reference sequence). The CDR3 extends over 11 amino acids. The CDR3 sequence: CASFSYNEQFF.

The V call is TRBV7-8, the J call TRBJ2-2. CDR3 length: 13 residues. Germline V gives CDR1 SGHVS, CDR2 FQNEAQ. The CDR3 is CASVRENDGELFF.

The genes are TRBV4-3 and TRBJ2-7; TCRdb designates TRBD1, a call that cannot be tested without DNA. CDR3 size: 15 residues. CDR1 and CDR2 (germline): LGHNA, YSLEER. CDR3 sequence: CASSQSSGTNYEQYF.

The chain employs TRBV23-1 and TRBJ2-7; TCRdb's assignment of TRBD2 cannot be checked, as there is no DNA. TRBV23-1 is an ORF, and what it does is uncertain. This CDR3 is built from 16 residues. The chain's CDR3 is CASSQSREVGPNEQYF.

The CDR3 here is CASSLRNRGNRGTDTQYF. The chain employs TRBV7-8 and TRBJ2-3; TCRdb's D gene call, TRBD1, goes unchecked for lack of DNA. Germline CDR1 reads SGHVS; CDR2 reads FQNEAQ. This CDR3 has 18 residues. The whole variable domain, remainder taken from reference TRBV7-8 and TRBJ2-3, is GAGVSQSPRYKVAKRGQDVALRCDPISGHVSLFWYQQALGQGPEFLTYFQNEAQLDKSGLPSDRFFAERPEGSVSTLKIQRTQQEDSAVYLCASSLRNRGNRGTDTQYFGPGTRLTVL.

The rearrangement joins TRBV10-2 to TRBJ1-1; TCRdb calls TRBD1, which cannot be checked without DNA. CDR3 size: 17 residues. CDR1 WSHSY and CDR2 SAAADI come from the germline V gene. CDR3 protein: CASSESLVAGRNTEAFF.

This chain connects TRBV4-2 to TRBJ2-7; TCRdb outputs TRBD1, but without DNA this stays unchecked. The CDR3 has 14 amino acids. From germline, CDR1 is LGHNA and CDR2 YNFKEQ. The CDR3 sequence: CASNMGGGIYEQYF.

The J gene is TRBJ2-5, the V gene TRBV14; TCRdb's assignment of TRBD1 cannot be checked, as there is no DNA. The length of the CDR3 is 14 residues. Germline assignment: CDR1 SGHDN and CDR2 FVKESK. The CDR3 sequence: CASSQLTGSETQYF.

The chain has TRBV9 and TRBJ2-7; as DNA is missing, the TRBD2 call by TCRdb cannot be tested. In germline, CDR1 is SGDLS, CDR2 YYNGEE. The CDR3 runs 16 residues. CDR3 in amino acids: CASSVRTSGTLYEQYF.

This CDR3 reads CSVRDGVYEQYF. The chain uses TRBV29-1 and TRBJ2-7; without DNA, the TCRdb call of TRBD1 cannot be checked. Germline V CDR1 and CDR2: SQVTM, ANQGSEA. There are 12 residues in the CDR3.

This rearrangement joins TRBV7-9 to TRBJ2-7; the TCRdb D gene call, TRBD1, has no DNA to confirm it. Germline V lookup: CDR1 SEHNR, CDR2 FQNEAQ (reference sequence). This CDR3 comprises 13 residues. Here the CDR3 reads CASSGDNSYEQYF.

The chain is built from TRBV29-1 and TRBJ1-1; TCRdb selects TRBD1, and the lack of DNA leaves this call unchecked. Per germline, CDR1 SQVTM and CDR2 ANQGSEA. CDR3 length equals 13 residues. CDR3 amino acids: CSASDPGNTEAFF.

The V call is TRBV20-1, the J call TRBJ2-3; TCRdb's D call, TRBD2, is unchecked because there is no DNA. This CDR3 spans 15 amino acids. Germline CDR1 reads DFQATT; CDR2 reads SNEGSKA (reference sequence). This CDR3 reads CSARVRGNPTDTQYF.

The rearrangement uses TRBV2 and TRBJ1-5; without DNA, the TCRdb call of TRBD1 cannot be checked. CDR3 length: 20 amino acids. Germline V gene data show CDR1 as SNHLY and CDR2 as FYNNEI. CDR3 region: CASSTTGLVTGLWGNQPQHF.

Here the CDR3 reads CSVEVLNTEAFF. V is TRBV29-1 and J is TRBJ1-1. Germline-derived CDR1 and CDR2 are SQVTM and ANQGSEA. The CDR3 extends over 12 amino acids.

This sequence joins TRBV5-5 and TRBJ1-1. Per the germline V gene, CDR1 is SGHKS and CDR2 is YYEKEE (reference sequence). CDR3 length: 13 amino acids. CDR3: CASSWGPNTEAFF.